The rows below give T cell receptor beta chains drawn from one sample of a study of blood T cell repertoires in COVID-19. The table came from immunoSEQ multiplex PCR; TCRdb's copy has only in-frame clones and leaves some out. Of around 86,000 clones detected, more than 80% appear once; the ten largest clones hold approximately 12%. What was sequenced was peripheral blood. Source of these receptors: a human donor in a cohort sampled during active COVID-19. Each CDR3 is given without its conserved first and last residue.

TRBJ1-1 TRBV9 ASSFTGATEAF
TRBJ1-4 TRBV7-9 ASSEGQLKGRTNEKLF
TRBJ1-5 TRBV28 ASSPNRGVQPQH
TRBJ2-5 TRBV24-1 ATGRQGTETQY
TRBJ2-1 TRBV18 ASSVAGGPYNEQF
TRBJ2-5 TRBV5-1 ASLLEGGETQY
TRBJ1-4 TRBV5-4 ARAEGAPETSNEKLF
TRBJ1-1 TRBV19 ASSRTGARTEAF
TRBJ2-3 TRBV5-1 ASSLNLLAGNTDTQY
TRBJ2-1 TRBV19 ASSIDHRGQNYNEQF
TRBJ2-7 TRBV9 ASSVGTEDYEQY
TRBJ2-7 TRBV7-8 ASSNFASGGAYEQY
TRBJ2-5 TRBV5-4 ASSPGTGQETQY
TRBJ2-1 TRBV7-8 ASSPSGGVYNEQF
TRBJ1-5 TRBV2 ASRVSDNQPQH
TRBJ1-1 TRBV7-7 ASLHNGQGGVTEAF